This is a list of T cell receptor beta chains from one sample in a study of cytomegalovirus exposure and HLA in healthy donors. The method was immunoSEQ multiplex PCR; TCRdb's version includes in-frame clones alone and lacks a portion of them. The sample contains about 130,000 clones, around 77% of which appear only once. Source material: PBMCs. These receptors were obtained from a woman aged 60 to 75 in good health and CMV-seronegative. Each CDR3 is given with its conserved first and last residue.

J	V	CDR3
TRBJ2-7	TRBV27	CASSFSDRTSYEQYF
TRBJ2-1	TRBV6-4	CASRDARSEQFF
TRBJ1-4	TRBV18	CASSGQPNEKLFF
TRBJ1-3	TRBV28	CASRPDEGTWGSGNTIYF
TRBJ1-6	TRBV6-5	CASSYSGRGLHF
TRBJ2-1	TRBV28	CASITLLTSGGRGEQFF
TRBJ2-1	TRBV4-1	CASSQDWASGVSYNEQFF
TRBJ1-1	TRBV25-1	CASSEDTNTEAFF
TRBJ1-4	TRBV5-1	CASSLSGVTAEKLFF
TRBJ1-2	TRBV6-5	CASTGKYGYTF
TRBJ2-7	TRBV4-1	CASSQGPREGVEQYF
TRBJ1-2	TRBV18	CASSPTGQPSYNYGYTF
TRBJ2-5	TRBV7-5	CVRSLVIGGSKETQYF
TRBJ2-3	TRBV11-2	CASSGTSGASTDTQYF
TRBJ1-5	TRBV4-1	CASRRDSHQPQHF
TRBJ1-1	TRBV21-1	CASSKELWAGQPVTEAFF
TRBJ2-6	TRBV18	CASSLWDRVSSGANVLTF
TRBJ1-2	TRBV10-2	CASSDSGNYGYTF
TRBJ1-1	TRBV5-1	CASRLTGGASTEAFF
TRBJ1-6	TRBV5-1	CASSLDANRGGSPLHF
TRBJ2-7	TRBV7-9	CASSHKSSTLFYEQYF
TRBJ1-1	TRBV7-6	CASSYRQGFTEAFF
TRBJ1-1	TRBV7-9	CASSLVAGAEAFF
TRBJ1-1	TRBV5-1	CASKDTGTGQGEAFF
TRBJ1-2	TRBV2	CASSETGTVAYGYTF
TRBJ2-1	TRBV5-4	CASSLGGLAGGAEQFF
TRBJ2-2	TRBV25-1	CASSFRAGARTGELFF
TRBJ1-1	TRBV27	CASTPRGLGNTEAFF
TRBJ2-7	TRBV5-7	CASSTRGIYTSYEQYF
TRBJ2-3	TRBV6-6	CASSYPGQPSTDTQYF
TRBJ2-5	TRBV19	CASRPTGGAPKETQYF
TRBJ2-6	TRBV5-5	CASSFLGQASSGANVLTF
TRBJ1-3	TRBV25-1	CASSAAGTLYSGNTIYF
TRBJ2-4	TRBV6-8	CASSYSNPLQGWENIQYF
TRBJ1-1	TRBV19	CASSQGAEAFF
TRBJ1-2	TRBV30	CAWSLNYGYTF
TRBJ2-3	TRBV5-6	CASSLKQGILGDTQYF
TRBJ2-7	TRBV5-3	CARSFSSSPYEQYF
TRBJ2-1	TRBV7-3	CASSLYPSGANEQFF
TRBJ2-7	TRBV27	CASSSGFYEQYF
TRBJ1-6	TRBV30	CAWSRQNNSPLHF
TRBJ2-1	TRBV5-1	CASSFAGTGIYEQFF
TRBJ2-4	TRBV6-5	CASSRVRTGEVQYF
TRBJ1-1	TRBV10-3	CAISELFRGKNTEAFF
TRBJ2-2	TRBV7-8	CASSGPGQVHGELFF
TRBJ2-1	TRBV5-1	CASSSLTGTGSYNEQFF
.	TRBV27	CASNSGQGVQYEQYF
TRBJ1-3	TRBV4-1	CASSLGETTGNTIYF
TRBJ2-2	TRBV7-2	CASSPSGTGELFF
TRBJ1-4	TRBV5-1	CASSSTGQPNEKLFF
TRBJ1-1	TRBV11-2	CASSLRGLGQGETEAFF
TRBJ2-7	TRBV2	CASSELGGGYEQYF
TRBJ2-5	TRBV28	CASRQETQYF
TRBJ2-7	TRBV5-4	CASSSQGIKVYEQYF
TRBJ2-3	TRBV21-1	CASNKEELVTDTQYF
TRBJ1-3	TRBV2	CAGTVSGNTIYF
TRBJ1-4	TRBV2	CASSYGQDEKLFF
TRBJ1-1	TRBV25-1	CASSEQDRGRMNTEAFF
TRBJ2-5	TRBV7-3	CASSLSGLGRETQYF
TRBJ2-7	TRBV18	CASSPRTGDPYEQYF